Listed here is a single TCR beta chain. Its antigen is not known. The CDR3 has 16 residues. V was clipped by 8 bases and J by 5 bases; unmatched bases: 13. Germline V gene data show CDR1 as WNHNN and CDR2 as SYGVQD (reference sequence). The data derive from a study of cytomegalovirus exposure and HLA in healthy donors. About the research overall: One earlier analysis, a look at 150 million to 200 million T cells, found approximately 120 million unique TCR beta sequences. The study's early data release held about 85 million unique TCRs from HLA-typed donors. Broader study findings: There were reportedly fewer N-insertions in an Asian-associated ancestry cluster than the roughly 670-donor mean, in a later analysis.

PCR employed 60 Vbeta and 13 Jbeta primers. Clones were read by immunoSEQ multiplex PCR, and TCRdb kept only the in-frame ones, dropping some. Of 150,000 or so clones listed, 70% to 80% were seen once; the top ten hold under 15%. The rearrangement joins TRBV10-1 to TRBJ2-1; 9 bases fit TRBD1. Sequencing was performed on PBMCs. The receptor was derived from a woman aged 35 to 49 in good health and CMV-seronegative. The CDR3 coding sequence is TGCGCCAGCTCCGCCGGGACAGGGTATCTCAACAATGAGCAGTTCTTC. This codes for CASSAGTGYLNNEQFF.